Reported below is one T cell receptor (beta chain). Its matching antigen is unknown. Between 1 and 8 samples, pretreatment and on-treatment, were given by each patient. Spiking each PCR with synthetic TCR analog templates was performed. The protocol was immunoSEQ multiplex PCR, while the TCRdb copy is restricted to in-frame clones and leaves out a portion. The repertoire holds 45,000 to 60,000 clones, with about 87% as singletons. The record originates from a study of PD-L1 blockade in urothelial cancer. This CDR3 comprises 13 residues. V shed 5 bases and J shed 3 bases, with 8 bases lying between them. Per germline, CDR1 SGHAT and CDR2 FQNNGV. Findings and limits, study-wide: Prediction of better survival came from below-median pretreatment blood TCR clonality.

The sequenced sample was PBMCs, obtained around atezolizumab (anti-PD-L1) treatment. The source of this sequence is a man aged 40-49 years with urothelial cancer. The chain recombines TRBV11-2 with TRBJ2-1; no definite D call. The chain's CDR3 is CASSGDNYNEQFF. CDR3 bases: TGTGCCAGCAGCGGCGACAACTACAATGAGCAGTTCTTC.